This paragraph covers one T cell receptor (beta chain) sequence. Study processing details: Amplification of reference gene primers provided the estimated nucleated cell counts. Clones were read by immunoSEQ multiplex PCR, and TCRdb kept only the in-frame ones, dropping some. That table gives V, J and clone size, and the DNA gave D and trimming. The repertoire holds 200,000 to 250,000 clones, with 82% as singletons. The data derive from a study of blood T cell repertoires in COVID-19. Study as a whole: COVID-19 samples, acute and convalescent, were from the United States, Italy and Spain. T cells, B-cell-depleted T cells, or PBMCs supplied cDNA or gDNA.

CDR1 is SGDLS, CDR2 YYNGEE, per germline. The CDR3 totals 16 residues. The V end lost 3 bases, the J end lost 4 bases, and 19 bases lay between the germline ends. The TCR was taken from a woman aged 80 or over with acute or convalescent COVID-19. The sample consisted of peripheral blood. The rearrangement joins TRBV9 to TRBJ1-2; the D gene is possibly TRBD1 (5 bases). The CDR3 DNA follows: TGTGCCAGCAGCGACCCCGCCCGGGGGTGGGGCTATGGCTACACCTTC. The encoded protein is CASSDPARGWGYGYTF.